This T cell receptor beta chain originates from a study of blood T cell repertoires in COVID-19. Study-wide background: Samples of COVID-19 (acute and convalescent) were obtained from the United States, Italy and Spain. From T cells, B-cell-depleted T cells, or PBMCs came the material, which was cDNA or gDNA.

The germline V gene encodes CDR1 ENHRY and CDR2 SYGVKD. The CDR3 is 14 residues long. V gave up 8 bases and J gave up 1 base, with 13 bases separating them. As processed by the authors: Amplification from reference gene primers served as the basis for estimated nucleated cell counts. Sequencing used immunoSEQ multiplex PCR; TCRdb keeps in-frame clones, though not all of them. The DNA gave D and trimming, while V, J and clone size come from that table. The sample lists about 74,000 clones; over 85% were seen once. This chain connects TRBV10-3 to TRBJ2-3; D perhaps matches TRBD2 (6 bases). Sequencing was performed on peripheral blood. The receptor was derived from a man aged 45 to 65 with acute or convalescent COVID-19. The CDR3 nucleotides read TGTGCCATCGCCGGGACTCACGGCACAGATACGCAGTATTTT. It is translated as CAIAGTHGTDTQYF.